This T cell receptor beta chain was identified during a study of Ad26.COV2.S vaccination and SARS-CoV-2 variants (dated by TCRdb to 2020 to 2022). Background on the whole study: Donors in the vaccine arm were drawn from COV1001, a multicentre, randomized, double-blind, placebo-controlled phase I-IIa trial testing Ad26.COV2.S in healthy adults. Ad26.COV2.S was administered intramuscularly at 5 x 10^10 or 1 x 10^11 viral particles, either as a single shot or as two shots given 56 days apart. The specificity and breadth of SARS-CoV-2-reactive T cell receptors after Ad26.COV2.S vaccination were assessed by TCRbeta repertoire sequencing. The TCR-sequenced set comprised about 32 samples: approximately 19 Ad26.COV2.S vaccine recipients, 5 placebo recipients and 8 SARS-CoV-2 convalescent individuals. Participants in the trial were split at random into five groups of five each, receiving low-dose or high-dose Ad26.COV2.S once or twice, or else placebo on both occasions. Investigators remained blinded to trial group allocation during experiments and outcome assessment. Study-wide findings and limitations: It was noted by the authors that total T cell responses may have been underestimated by the TCR breadth and depth analyses. Vaccine and placebo recipients had similar non-spike TCR breadth, a finding consistent with the vaccine containing only spike. The study was not powered for comparison of responses between vaccine doses or regimens. Compared with placebo recipients, Ad26.COV2.S recipients showed higher spike-specific TCR breadth (P = 0.0014). After vaccination, substantial breadth of spike-specific CD8+ and CD4+ T cell responses was reported.

The CDR3 runs 16 amino acids, cysteine and phenylalanine included. Only CDR3 DNA is held: 48 bases, read in frame from base 1. Per the germline V gene, SGHDN is the CDR1 and FVKESK is the CDR2. The V end loses 0 bases and the J end loses 6 bases, and a stretch of 17 bases separates them. A remark on this clone: Its antigen has not been determined. No qualities accompany the bases; no much larger clone lies one base away.

This specimen's treatment or condition label, per the study, means: some 20 received Ad26.COV2.S at low or high dose, single or two shots; about five received placebo; per-sample allocation not given. For vaccine and placebo recipients, repertoires were sequenced using samples collected on day 63 after the first injection. Cohort 1b enrolled 25 to 30 adults aged 18-55 years at a single site in Boston, USA, between 29 July and 7 August 2020. Ad26.COV2.S was a replication-incompetent adenovirus type 26 vector that expressed a prefusion-stabilized SARS-CoV-2 spike protein derived from the original Wuhan strain. TCRbeta CDR3 regions were sequenced with the immunoSEQ Assay. After extraction, genomic DNA underwent amplification by bias-controlled multiplex PCR, followed by high-throughput sequencing. The authors' analysis ran thus. Collapsing and filtering of sequences were performed to quantify the absolute abundance of each unique TCRbeta CDR3 region. T cell fraction was estimated by normalizing TCRbeta template counts to usable DNA, which was measured by amplifying reference genes present in all nucleated cells. Repertoire TCRs were annotated as SARS-CoV-2-specific when V gene, CDR3 amino acid sequence and J gene were exactly matched to a known reactive TCR set. The reference SARS-CoV-2 TCR set came from MIRA and was filtered for enrichment in COVID-19-positive ImmuneCODE repertoires, removing public or cross-reactive TCRs. Using the MIRA antigens, annotated TCRs were further analysed by specific ORF or by position within an ORF. Breadth was defined as the number of annotated unique rearrangements divided by the total number of unique productive rearrangements, and depth was defined as the summed frequency of the annotated unique rearrangements. Two-sided Wilcoxon rank-sum tests were used to compare TCR breadth between groups. Not all clones reach the TCRdb copy of this immuneACCESS table, which keeps in-frame sequences only. Checked studies attribute under half of the gap to unresolved V genes and leave the rest unexplained. V and J calls and clone size are as listed in that table; D and trimming were resolved from the DNA. The sample profile shows around 340,000 clones; around 89% of them were found once. The ten largest clones represent 6.4% of the sample.

Rearrangement joined TRBV14 to TRBJ1-1; the D gene cannot be named for sure. The sequence came from a person between 18 and 65 years old who received the Ad26.COV2.S COVID-19 vaccine or a placebo. Sequencing was performed on peripheral blood, taken in a trial of Ad26.COV2.S vaccine versus placebo. The nucleotide sequence reads as follows: TGTGCCAGCAGCCAAGATCTGGTCAACACAGCCTCTGAAGCTTTCTTT. Translated, it reads CASSQDLVNTASEAFF.